Below are 3 T cell receptor beta chains sequenced from a single sample in a study of glioma-infiltrating T cells. Amplification of TCR alpha and beta CDR3 regions from RNA used iRepertoire nested multiplex PCR. Using its own MiXCR run on the multiplex PCR reads, TCRdb lists one record per CDR3 protein. The sample includes approximately 120,000 distinct CDR3 sequences, around a quarter of them seen just once. The specimen sequenced was glioma tissue, nonneoplastic brain tissue, or PBMCs (not recorded which). The receptor source for this set is a human donor with low-grade glioma or glioblastoma, undergoing nonglioma brain surgery, or in good health (not recorded which).

This clonotype was counted at least ten times. The chain joins TRBV5-1 to TRBJ1-1, with TRBD1 identical over 8 bases. CDR3 length: 15 amino acids. J was trimmed by 4 bases and V by 0 bases; bases with no gene match: 5. CDR1 SGHRS and CDR2 YFSETQ come from the germline V gene. In DNA form, the CDR3 reads TGCGCCAGCAGCTTGGCGACAGGGGTTGGCACTGAAGCTTTCTTT. Residues: CASSLATGVGTEAFF.

This clonotype was found a few times. The V call is TRBV12-3 or TRBV12-4, the J call TRBJ2-7; no firm D call. With 4 bases removed from V and 2 bases from J, the gap between germline ends came to 12 bases. CDR3 length: 14 amino acids. The CDR3 loop is CASSSVLSPYEQYF. The DNA of the CDR3 is TGTGCCAGCAGTTCAGTCCTCTCACCCTACGAGCAGTACTTC.

This clonotype has ten or more counts. The chain is built from TRBV29-1 and TRBJ2-1; 9 positions match TRBD1. The germline V gene encodes CDR1 SQVTM and CDR2 ANQGSEA. The CDR3 spans 15 residues. The junction had 12 bases not matched to a gene; V was cut back by 7 bases and J by 5 bases. The CDR3 sequence: CSAFDRDRVNNEQFF. CDR3 in DNA: TGCAGCGCATTTGACAGGGACAGGGTCAACAATGAGCAGTTCTTC.